This is a list of T cell receptor beta chains from one sample in a study of shared clonotypes between healthy human individuals. The method was immunoSEQ multiplex PCR; TCRdb's version includes in-frame clones alone and lacks a portion of them. This sample has 2 million to 2.5 million clones, with roughly 93% found just once. Sequenced material: naive CD4+ T cells from PBMCs. Receptor source: a man between 18 and 35 years old in good health. Some clones in this sample may be carry-over from other donors' samples. Each CDR3 is given with its conserved first and last residue. A D gene is named only where the DNA matches it firmly. Rows may omit the clone size; those that give it use once, few, many or a size class.

j_call	v_call	clone_size	d_call	cdr3_nt	cdr3_aa
TRBJ2-5	TRBV5-4	-	-	TGTGCCAGCAGCTCTAGCTTGTACCAAGAGACCCAGTACTTC	CASSSSLYQETQYF
TRBJ1-4	TRBV2	-	TRBD1	TGTGCCAGCAGTCAAAACAGGGGGCGCGAAGAAAAACTGTTTTTT	CASSQNRGREEKLFF
TRBJ2-7	TRBV18	once	-	TGTGCCAGCTCACCCTCGGGCGACAGTATCTATTGGGCCACAGGTGGGCAGTACTTC	CASSPSGDSIYWATGGQYF
TRBJ2-2	TRBV6-1	-	-	TGTGCCAGCACGAGAGCGAACACCGGGGAGCTGTTTTTT	CASTRANTGELFF
TRBJ2-3	TRBV30	-	-	TGTGCCTGGGGGACTACAGATACGCAGTATTTT	CAWGTTDTQYF
TRBJ2-1	TRBV20-1	-	-	TGCAGTGCGTCTCTAGCAAATGAGCAGTTCTTC	CSASLANEQFF
TRBJ2-7	TRBV27	-	TRBD2	TGTGCCAGCGGGCCTTCCCGGGGGACTAGCACTTACGAGCAGTACTTC	CASGPSRGTSTYEQYF
TRBJ2-7	TRBV29-1	once	-	TGCAGCGTGTACGATTCGGGACAAAGCTACGAGCAGTACTTC	CSVYDSGQSYEQYF
TRBJ1-5	TRBV15	-	-	TGTGCCACCAGCAGCCGGGACGGCAATCAGCCCCAGCATTTT	CATSSRDGNQPQHF
TRBJ2-1	TRBV29-1	-	-	TGCAGCGCTCTTACCCTTAGCGCTAGCTCCTACAATGAGCAGTTCTTC	CSALTLSASSYNEQFF
TRBJ1-2	TRBV7-8	-	-	TGTGCCAGCAGCTACCCCACAATCCCTGGCTACACCTTC	CASSYPTIPGYTF
TRBJ1-1	TRBV28	-	-	TGTGCCAGCACTAACCCGGGACACCAGAACACTGAAGCTTTCTTT	CASTNPGHQNTEAFF
TRBJ1-1	TRBV28	-	TRBD1	TGTGCCAGCAGTTTAGCAGGGGGAAGGATGGAAGCTTTCTTT	CASSLAGGRMEAFF
TRBJ1-2	TRBV6-5	-	-	TGTGCCAGCAGTTACTCCCGGGGCGCCTACGATGGCTACACCTTC	CASSYSRGAYDGYTF
TRBJ2-5	TRBV2	-	TRBD2	TGTGCCAGCACTCCGACTAGCGGGATGGTGGAGACCCAGTACTTC	CASTPTSGMVETQYF
TRBJ2-5	TRBV7-9	-	-	TGTGCCAGCAGCTTAGGGGCCGGACCCCAAGAGACCCAGTACTTC	CASSLGAGPQETQYF
TRBJ1-2	TRBV10-3	-	TRBD1	TGTGCCATCAGTACCGAGACAGGGAACTATGGCTACACCTTC	CAISTETGNYGYTF
TRBJ2-1	TRBV30	-	TRBD1	TGTGCCTGTCGGGGACAGGGGGGCTTAGGTGAGCAGTTCTTC	CACRGQGGLGEQFF
TRBJ1-5	TRBV7-2	-	-	TGTGCCAGCAGCTTACGTCGGTCAGGGTCCCAGCCCCAGCATTTT	CASSLRRSGSQPQHF
TRBJ1-4	TRBV28	-	-	TGTGCCAGCAGTTTTATTATAGGAGGGTTGGGTGAAAAACTGTTTTTT	CASSFIIGGLGEKLFF
TRBJ2-7	TRBV5-1	-	-	TGCGCCAGCAGCCAACGTCCGGGAAGCTCCTACGAGCAGTACTTC	CASSQRPGSSYEQYF
TRBJ1-2	TRBV5-4	-	-	TGTGCCAGCAGCTTGGGGGGTAGCTATGGCTACACCTTC	CASSLGGSYGYTF
TRBJ1-5	TRBV28	-	-	TGTGCCAGCAGTCCCCCCGCCCAGCCCCAGCATTTT	CASSPPAQPQHF
TRBJ2-7	TRBV29-1	-	-	TGCAGCGTGCGCGGACTGGCCTCCTACGAGCAGTACTTC	CSVRGLASYEQYF
TRBJ1-3	TRBV5-1	-	TRBD1	TGCGCCAGCAGCCGGACAGGGAGCGGAGACACCATATATTTT	CASSRTGSGDTIYF
TRBJ2-7	TRBV18	-	TRBD1	TGTGCCAGCTCACCAGTCACCGGGACAGGGAGCCACGAGCAGTACTTC	CASSPVTGTGSHEQYF
TRBJ2-3	TRBV19	-	TRBD1	TGTGCCAGCGGATGGGGACAGAGCACAGATACGCAGTATTTT	CASGWGQSTDTQYF
TRBJ1-5	TRBV5-6	-	-	TGTGCCAGCAGCTTAACAGGGAACATGGATCAGCCCCAGCATTTT	CASSLTGNMDQPQHF
TRBJ2-5	TRBV6-5	-	TRBD2	TGTGCCAGCAGTTTATCATCTAGCGGGGGGGGTTTCCAGTACTTC	CASSLSSSGGGFQYF
TRBJ2-7	TRBV30	-	-	TGTGCCCGGAGTGAGGGCTCCGAGCAGTACTTC	CARSEGSEQYF
TRBJ2-7	TRBV28	few	-	TGTGCCAGCAGTTTACCCATCTCCTACGAGCAGTACTTC	CASSLPISYEQYF
TRBJ2-3	TRBV5-4	-	TRBD2	TGTGCCAGCAGCTTGAAGCTAGCGGGAGGGATCCCAGATACGCAGTATTTT	CASSLKLAGGIPDTQYF
TRBJ2-3	TRBV27	-	TRBD2	TGTGCCAGCAGTCAGCGGGAAAGGCCAGATACGCAGTATTTT	CASSQRERPDTQYF
TRBJ1-2	TRBV6-5	-	TRBD1	TGTGCCAGCAGTTCTTACAGGGGTGCCTATGGCTACACCTTC	CASSSYRGAYGYTF
TRBJ2-3	TRBV9	-	-	TGTGCCAGCAGCCTCTCGGCAGCCCCTAGCACAGATACGCAGTATTTT	CASSLSAAPSTDTQYF
TRBJ2-2	TRBV2	-	TRBD1	TGTGCCAGCAGACGACAGGGCACCGGGGAGCTGTTTTTT	CASRRQGTGELFF
TRBJ2-2	TRBV19	-	-	TGTGCCAGTAATCCGAAGGTACCAGCGGGCACCGGGGAGCTGTTTTTT	CASNPKVPAGTGELFF
TRBJ1-1	TRBV29-1	-	TRBD1	TGCAGCGTGGGGTTACAGGGGCCTATGAACACTGAAGCTTTCTTT	CSVGLQGPMNTEAFF
TRBJ1-3	TRBV7-2	-	TRBD1	TGTGCCAGCAGCGGACAGGGCGGAAACACCATATATTTT	CASSGQGGNTIYF
TRBJ1-2	TRBV6-6	-	-	TGTGCCAGCAGTTCCCGAGCGGGACTGGCCTATGGCTACACCTTC	CASSSRAGLAYGYTF
TRBJ1-1	TRBV4-1	-	-	TGCGCCAGCAGCCAAGTAGGACAAGGCCTTGAAGCTTTCTTT	CASSQVGQGLEAFF
TRBJ2-7	TRBV2	-	-	TGTGCCAGCAGTCCGGGGCCCGGGTTGGAGCAGTACTTC	CASSPGPGLEQYF
TRBJ2-7	TRBV19	-	-	TGTGCCAGTAGTATTGGGTTGGGGAGCTCCTACGAGCAGTACTTC	CASSIGLGSSYEQYF
TRBJ2-7	TRBV29-1	-	-	TGCAGCGTGGGGGGTTCTACAGGGGTCCACGAGCAGTACTTC	CSVGGSTGVHEQYF
TRBJ1-1	TRBV14	-	-	TGTGCCAGCAGCCCTCTTTGGGGGGGGAACACTGAAGCTTTCTTT	CASSPLWGGNTEAFF
TRBJ2-5	TRBV9	-	TRBD2	TGTGCCAGCAGCCCGCTAGCGGGAGGAGAGACCCAGTACTTC	CASSPLAGGETQYF
TRBJ1-4	TRBV2	-	TRBD1	TGTGCCAGTAGGACAGGTGGGGCTAATGAAAAACTGTTTTTT	CASRTGGANEKLFF
TRBJ2-7	TRBV27	-	TRBD2	TGTGCCAGCAGAGACACTAGCGGGAGAACTTACGAGCAGTACTTC	CASRDTSGRTYEQYF
TRBJ2-7	TRBV27	-	TRBD2	TGTGCCAGCAGTCCGGGACTAGCGGGAACCTACGAGCAGTACTTC	CASSPGLAGTYEQYF
TRBJ2-2	TRBV12-5	-	TRBD2	TGTGCTAGTGGTCGAAGACTAGCGGGGGTGAACACCGGGGAGCTGTTTTTT	CASGRRLAGVNTGELFF
TRBJ2-7	TRBV10-3	-	-	TGTGCCATCAGTGAGTTCACGGGTACGCGGGAGCAGTACTTC	CAISEFTGTREQYF
TRBJ2-7	TRBV18	-	TRBD2	TGTGCCAGCTCACCGGTAGCGGGGGGTACCTACGAGCAGTACTTC	CASSPVAGGTYEQYF
TRBJ1-2	TRBV18	-	-	TGTGCCAGCTCACCAATTTGGGCCGATAGCAACTATGGCTACACCTTC	CASSPIWADSNYGYTF